One sample yielded the 32 T cell receptor beta chains listed below, sequenced in a study of T cells expressing NK-cell markers. Each CDR3 protein gets one entry in TCRdb, which reprocessed the 5' RACE reads and gives no DNA. The specimen's table records about 260,000 distinct CDR3 sequences. Sequenced material: blood T cells: a sorted CD56 or NKG2C T cell subset, CD4+ or CD8+ T cells, or bulk PBMC T cells (not recorded which). Receptors were obtained from a man younger than 35 in good health.

The chain carries TRBV18 and TRBJ2-7. The CDR3 has 13 residues. Germline V gene data show CDR1 as KGHSH and CDR2 as LQKENI. The CDR3 spells CASSPPSKDEQYF.

This chain connects TRBV20-1 to TRBJ2-5; TCRdb outputs TRBD2, but without DNA this stays unchecked. Germline V lookup: CDR1 DFQATT, CDR2 SNEGSKA (reference sequence). CDR3 length: 17 amino acids. The CDR3 loop reads CSASSLGPRQFQETQYF.

The J gene is TRBJ1-4, the V gene TRBV5-1; the TCRdb D gene call, TRBD1, has no DNA to confirm it. CDR3 length: 15 amino acids. Germline V gene sequence: CDR1 SGHRS, CDR2 YFSETQ. The CDR3: CASSLGGTMTEKLFF.

The V gene is TRBV4-2, the J gene TRBJ2-1; with no DNA, the TCRdb D assignment of TRBD1 cannot be verified. CDR1 LGHNA and CDR2 YNFKEQ come from the germline V gene. The CDR3 covers 17 residues. CDR3 amino acids: CASSQGRGGSSYNEQFF.

The rearrangement links TRBV20-1 to TRBJ2-1; TCRdb's D call, TRBD2, is unchecked because there is no DNA. The CDR3 consists of 15 residues. Per the germline V gene, CDR1 is DFQATT and CDR2 is SNEGSKA (reference sequence). The CDR3 protein is CSAISLAGVYNEQFF.

J is TRBJ2-1 and V is TRBV5-1; without DNA, the TCRdb call of TRBD1 cannot be checked. CDR1 is SGHRS, CDR2 YFSETQ, per germline. The CDR3 extends over 15 amino acids. The CDR3 here is CASSLGGRQYNEQFF.

The chain is built from TRBV15 and TRBJ2-3; TCRdb designates TRBD1, a call that cannot be tested without DNA. The germline V gene has CDR1 LNHNV and CDR2 YYDKDF (reference sequence). The CDR3 consists of 16 residues. The CDR3 here is CATSRYREDNTDTQYF.

This chain connects TRBV5-1 to TRBJ2-1; TCRdb selects TRBD1, and the lack of DNA leaves this call unchecked. Germline values: CDR1 SGHRS, CDR2 YFSETQ. CDR3 length equals 13 residues. CDR3 amino acids: CASSRDINNEQFF.

The chain joins TRBV12-3 or TRBV12-4 to TRBJ2-1; the TCRdb call, TRBD2, lacks DNA for checking. This CDR3 has 16 residues. CDR3 sequence reads: CASSLGTSGRSNEQFF.

The chain is built from TRBV12-3 or TRBV12-4 and TRBJ1-5; there is no DNA to check the TCRdb D call of TRBD1. The CDR3 sequence is 15 residues long. The CDR3 protein is CASMLGQGAVQPQHF.

The gene calls are TRBV11-2 and TRBJ2-2; as DNA is missing, the TRBD2 call by TCRdb cannot be tested. Looked up from germline, CDR1 is SGHAT and CDR2 is FQNNGV. The CDR3 spans 16 residues. The CDR3 spells CASSLRRERNTGELFF. Full variable domain (remainder filled in from reference TRBV11-2 and TRBJ2-2): EAGVAQSPRYKIIEKRQSVAFWCNPISGHATLYWYQQILGQGPKLLIQFQNNGVVDDSQLPKDRFSAERLKGVDSTLKIQPAKLEDSAVYLCASSLRRERNTGELFFGEGSRLTVL.

The V call is TRBV12-3 or TRBV12-4, the J call TRBJ2-1; TCRdb's D call of TRBD1 is untestable without DNA. The CDR3 is 19 residues long. The chain's CDR3 is CASSLALGRGPTSYNEQFF.

CDR3 region: CASSSGTYRETQYF. This rearrangement joins TRBV5-5 to TRBJ2-5; TCRdb names TRBD2, which stays unverified in the absence of DNA. The CDR3 contains 14 residues. The germline gives CDR1 SGHKS, CDR2 YYEKEE (reference sequence).

The chain links TRBV27 to TRBJ2-2; TCRdb's D call of TRBD2 is untestable without DNA. The CDR3 runs to 18 residues. CDR1 and CDR2 from the germline V gene are MNHEY and SMNVEV (reference sequence). Here the CDR3 reads CASSLSHRTSGSAGELFF.

The chain joins TRBV20-1 to TRBJ2-2; the TCRdb call, TRBD1, lacks DNA for checking. The CDR3 contains 16 residues. The germline gives CDR1 DFQATT, CDR2 SNEGSKA (reference sequence). The CDR3 is CSARDRSRVNTGELFF.

V usage is TRBV5-4 and J usage is TRBJ1-3; the TRBD1 assignment by TCRdb is unverifiable without DNA. CDR1 is SGHNT and CDR2 is YYREEE in the germline V gene (reference sequence). The CDR3 length is 14 residues. This CDR3 is CASSFGGRRNTIYF.

The V gene is TRBV4-2, the J gene TRBJ1-4; the TCRdb D gene call, TRBD1, has no DNA to confirm it. Germline lookup yields CDR1 LGHNA and CDR2 YNFKEQ. The CDR3 totals 15 residues. The CDR3 sequence is CASSQIRGRSEKLFF.

V is TRBV20-1 and J is TRBJ2-5; the D call of TRBD1 rests on TCRdb alone, since no DNA is present to check it. Germline V gene lookup returns CDR1 DFQATT and CDR2 SNEGSKA (reference sequence). This CDR3 contains 14 residues. The CDR3 region is CSALEGSPRETQYF.

The rearrangement joins TRBV9 to TRBJ1-5; TCRdb reports TRBD1, a call that lacks DNA to check it against. CDR1 and CDR2 from the germline V gene are SGDLS and YYNGEE. CDR3 length: 15 amino acids. CDR3 loop: CASSVGTAPNQPQHF. The entire variable domain, with the rest obtained from reference TRBV9 and TRBJ1-5, is as follows: DSGVTQTPKHLITATGQRVTLRCSPRSGDLSVYWYQQSLDQGLQFLIQYYNGEERAKGNILERFSAQQFPDLHSELNLSSLELGDSALYFCASSVGTAPNQPQHFGDGTRLSIL.

V usage is TRBV12-3 or TRBV12-4 and J usage is TRBJ1-1. This CDR3 has 13 residues. The chain's CDR3 is CASSLRSAVEAFF.

This chain uses TRBV12-3 or TRBV12-4 with TRBJ2-6; as DNA is missing, the TRBD2 call by TCRdb cannot be tested. The CDR3 covers 17 residues. The CDR3 sequence: CASRATSALSGANVLTF.

The chain links TRBV5-6 to TRBJ2-1; TCRdb proposes TRBD2, but this gene call is untestable without DNA. From germline, CDR1 is SGHDT and CDR2 YYEEEE. CDR3 length: 13 amino acids. This CDR3 is CASSQQVAGAQFF.

The chain employs TRBV15 and TRBJ1-2. CDR3 size: 15 residues. The germline gives CDR1 LNHNV, CDR2 YYDKDF (reference sequence). CDR3 in amino acids: CATSRDKQEASGYTF. Full variable domain (outside the CDR3, taken from reference TRBV15 and TRBJ1-2): DAMVIQNPRYQVTQFGKPVTLSCSQTLNHNVMYWYQQKSSQAPKLLFHYYDKDFNNEADTPDNFQSRRPNTSFCFLDIRSPGLGDTAMYLCATSRDKQEASGYTFGSGTRLTVV.

The CDR3 loop is CATSRAVFQETQYF. V is TRBV15 and J is TRBJ2-5. The CDR3 has 14 amino acids. CDR1 and CDR2 from the germline V gene are LNHNV and YYDKDF (reference sequence).

This CDR3 is CASSSMLGQHSLNYGYTF. The V call is TRBV7-9, the J call TRBJ1-2. Germline CDR1 and CDR2: SEHNR and FQNEAQ (reference sequence). CDR3 length equals 18 residues.

The V gene is TRBV9, the J gene TRBJ2-7; TCRdb's assignment of TRBD2 cannot be checked, as there is no DNA. CDR3 length equals 17 residues. Germline V gives CDR1 SGDLS, CDR2 YYNGEE. CDR3 protein: CASSVGAGTSGTYEQYF.

The gene calls are TRBV5-6 and TRBJ2-7; with no DNA, the TCRdb D assignment of TRBD2 cannot be verified. Germline V CDR1 and CDR2: SGHDT, YYEEEE. This CDR3 is 14 amino acids long. The CDR3 loop is CASSFRWTSYEQYF.

The chain has TRBV11-2 and TRBJ2-3; TCRdb outputs TRBD1, but without DNA this stays unchecked. Germline CDR1 reads SGHAT; CDR2 reads FQNNGV. The CDR3 has 18 residues. CDR3 loop: CASSLRSWGGGGTDTQYF.

V gene TRBV6-1 combines with J gene TRBJ2-5; the D gene TCRdb calls, TRBD1, cannot be checked with no DNA. The CDR3 covers 14 residues. CDR1 is MNHNS and CDR2 is SASEGT in the germline V gene. The CDR3 reads CASSPGWNQETQYF.

This chain joins TRBV20-1 and TRBJ2-1; with no DNA, the TCRdb D assignment of TRBD2 cannot be verified. This CDR3 contains 15 residues. CDR1 is DFQATT and CDR2 is SNEGSKA in the germline V gene (reference sequence). CDR3 sequence reads: CSATILAGGPNEQFF.

The chain couples TRBV4-3 to TRBJ2-3; TCRdb selects TRBD1, and the lack of DNA leaves this call unchecked. Germline values: CDR1 LGHNA, CDR2 YSLEER. The CDR3 runs 15 residues. The CDR3 here is CASSQGVGASDTQYF.

The chain joins TRBV20-1 to TRBJ2-3; TCRdb's assignment of TRBD1 cannot be checked, as there is no DNA. The CDR3 runs 16 residues. Germline lookup yields CDR1 DFQATT and CDR2 SNEGSKA (reference sequence). The CDR3 protein is CSASLSQRSSTDTQYF.